Below, 32 T cell receptor beta chains from the same sample are listed, as sequenced in a study of technical replicates of blood from several donors. Assay used: immunoSEQ multiplex PCR; TCRdb lists only in-frame clones, some missing. This table holds 67,000 or so clones, just under 97% found once. The material sequenced was T cells isolated from PBMCs. The source is a human donor in good health.

The rearrangement joins TRBV6-6 to TRBJ2-5; TRBD2 matches 8 bases. The CDR3 contains 14 residues. V gave up 3 bases and J gave up 5 bases; unmatched junction bases: 5. CDR1 MNHNY and CDR2 SVGAGI come from the germline V gene (reference sequence). CDR3 protein: CASSYTGGRETQYF. The CDR3, as DNA: TGTGCCAGCAGTTATACGGGGGGGCGCGAGACCCAGTACTTC.

The chain has TRBV7-2 and TRBJ1-2; D gene unclear. V was cut by 1 base and J by 4 bases, with 19 bases left in between. Germline lookup yields CDR1 SGHTA and CDR2 FQGNSA. The CDR3 is 17 amino acids. The CDR3 is CASSLDGERRNTYGYTF. CDR3 coding DNA: TGTGCCAGCAGCTTAGATGGCGAAAGGCGGAACACCTATGGCTACACCTTC.

This chain connects TRBV6-5 to TRBJ1-5; 9 bases are a match to TRBD1. Trimming cost V 6 bases and J 7 bases; bases outside gene matches: 7. The CDR3 sequence is 14 residues long. Germline CDR1 reads MNHEY; CDR2 reads SVGAGI. CDR3 nucleotides: TGTGCCAGCAGAGGGACAGGGCCAATGCAGCCCCAGCATTTT. Protein product: CASRGTGPMQPQHF.

The chain employs TRBV7-2 and TRBJ2-5, with TRBD2 matching over 7 bases. The CDR3 sequence is 15 residues long. The V gene's germline CDR1 is SGHTA and CDR2 FQGNSA. Germline trimming cut 2 bases from V and 3 bases from J; bases unmatched to any gene: 6. CDR3 DNA: TGTGCCAGCAGCTTATGGGCTAGCGGTGAAGAGACCCAGTACTTC. This encodes CASSLWASGEETQYF.

This chain connects TRBV11-3 to TRBJ2-2; D may be TRBD2 (6 bases). The CDR3 consists of 15 residues. Germline V gene lookup returns CDR1 SGHNT and CDR2 YENEEA. DNA of the CDR3: TGTGCTTCACAGGCCGCTAGGGAGGCCCCCGGGGAGCTGTTTTTT. This translates into CASQAAREAPGELFF.

V usage is TRBV27 and J usage is TRBJ2-5; TRBD2 agrees at 7 bases. The CDR3 has 11 amino acids. Germline loops: CDR1 MNHEY, CDR2 SMNVEV (reference sequence). Losses at the gene ends were 10 bases for V and 9 bases for J; bases not matched to a gene: 8. The CDR3 is CATAGGSAQYF. The CDR3 DNA reads as TGTGCCACCGCCGGGGGGTCGGCCCAGTACTTC.

The chain is built from TRBV11-2 and TRBJ1-1, with D perhaps matching TRBD1 (6 bases). Trimming took 8 bases from V and 7 from J, leaving 20 bases between them. The CDR3 is 14 residues long. Germline CDR1 is SGHAT and CDR2 is FQNNGV. Here the CDR3 reads CASGQSRRNFEAFF. Here the CDR3 DNA reads TGTGCCAGCGGACAGTCCCGAAGGAATTTTGAAGCTTTCTTT.

The chain uses TRBV10-2 and TRBJ1-2; 9 positions match TRBD1. The germline V gene has CDR1 WSHSY and CDR2 SAAADI. This CDR3 has 15 amino acids. After removal of 5 bases from V and 4 bases from J, the junction contained 8 bases not matched to a gene. The CDR3 DNA reads as TGCGCCAGCAGTCAACGGACAGGGGCCCTCTATGGCTACACCTTC. Its translation: CASSQRTGALYGYTF.

J is TRBJ2-1 and V is TRBV11-3; a weak D match, TRBD1 (6 bases). V was pared by 0 bases and J by 10 bases, with 16 bases between. The CDR3 sequence is 15 residues long. The germline V gene has CDR1 SGHNT and CDR2 YENEEA. CDR3: CASSLDPDRSGEQFF. Here the CDR3 DNA reads TGTGCCAGCAGCTTAGATCCCGACAGGTCAGGAGAGCAGTTCTTC.

The chain carries TRBV11-2 and TRBJ1-1, with 10 bases identical to TRBD1. The CDR3 runs to 14 residues. Trimming removed 3 bases from V and 6 bases from J; junction bases left unmatched: 4. Germline loops: CDR1 SGHAT, CDR2 FQNNGV. CDR3 loop: CASSFRDRGPEAFF. For the CDR3, the DNA is TGTGCCAGCAGCTTTAGGGACAGGGGCCCTGAAGCTTTCTTT.

Remarks on this clone: Because the CDR3's place on the DNA is in doubt, the DNA is left out and the CDR3 is given as listed by TCRdb. The chain links TRBV7-8 to TRBJ2-3; the table's D gene call, TRBD1, was not cross checked with the DNA. Including both end residues, the CDR3 is 18 amino acids long. Per germline, CDR1 SGHVS and CDR2 FQNEAQ. The CDR3 spells CASSQLTFGTGFADTQYF.

This clone was observed a single time. The chain joins TRBV30 to TRBJ1-2, with a possible D match to TRBD1 (5 bases). CDR3 size: 13 residues. Per germline, CDR1 GTSNPN and CDR2 SVGIG (reference sequence). V was clipped by 0 bases and J by 7 bases, with 12 bases between them. The CDR3 region has the DNA TGTGCCTGGAGTGTGGGCCAGGGTTCTGGCTACACCTTC. This sequence encodes CAWSVGQGSGYTF.

V gene TRBV9 combines with J gene TRBJ2-3, with D possibly TRBD2 on 6 matching bases. The germline CDR1 and CDR2 sequences are SGDLS and YYNGEE. This CDR3 has 13 residues. Trimming took 3 bases from V and 10 from J, leaving 15 bases between them. The CDR3 region is CASSAPGGWAQYF. CDR3 in DNA: TGTGCCAGCAGCGCCCCTGGGGGGTGGGCGCAGTATTTT.

The chain recombines TRBV7-6 with TRBJ1-1; weak D call: TRBD1 (5 bases). Trimming shortened V by 6 bases and J by 1 base, and 9 bases separated the two germline ends. CDR1 is SGHVS, CDR2 FNYEAQ, per germline. This CDR3 region has 13 residues. CDR3 sequence reads: CASRPTGNTEAFF. The CDR3 DNA follows: TGTGCCAGCAGGCCTACAGGGAACACTGAAGCTTTCTTT.

The V gene is TRBV6-5, the J gene TRBJ1-2; TRBD1 matches 12 bases. The V and J ends lost 6 bases and 7 bases, in that order; junction bases with no gene match: 9. CDR1 and CDR2 from the germline V gene are MNHEY and SVGAGI. There are 15 residues in the CDR3. CDR3 loop: CASSPFRDRGLGYTF. In nucleotides, the CDR3 is TGTGCCAGCAGCCCTTTCCGGGACAGGGGGCTTGGCTACACCTTC.

The chain has TRBV19 and TRBJ1-1; TRBD1 aligns across 8 bases. The V gene's germline CDR1 is LNHDA and CDR2 SQIVND (reference sequence). V shed 7 bases, J shed 7 bases, and the junction held 14 bases outside the gene matches. This CDR3 has 15 residues. CDR3 DNA sequence: TGTGCCAGTATTTACAGGGGGTCGAGTTTTGATGAAGCTTTCTTT. Protein: CASIYRGSSFDEAFF.

The chain couples TRBV7-9 to TRBJ1-4; 8 positions agree with TRBD1. From germline, CDR1 is SEHNR and CDR2 FQNEAQ (reference sequence). This CDR3 comprises 18 residues. J was trimmed by 0 bases and V by 5 bases; bases with no gene match: 11. CDR3 nucleotides: TGTGCCAGCAGCCCAGACAGGGGTGCATCCCCAACTAATGAAAAACTGTTTTTT. Protein product: CASSPDRGASPTNEKLFF.

This rearrangement joins TRBV29-1 to TRBJ2-7; 14 nucleotides line up with TRBD2. The length of the CDR3 is 13 residues. Losses at the gene ends were 7 bases for V and 4 bases for J; bases not matched to a gene: 3. CDR1 SQVTM and CDR2 ANQGSEA come from the germline V gene. CDR3 in amino acids: CSAGLAGGYEQYF. The CDR3 nucleotides are TGCAGCGCCGGACTAGCGGGAGGATACGAGCAGTACTTC.

The chain is built from TRBV5-1 and TRBJ1-2; D gene ambiguous. Trimming stripped 0 bases from V and 5 bases from J, with 11 bases between. CDR1 is SGHRS, CDR2 YFSETQ, per germline. This CDR3 has 14 amino acids. The CDR3 nucleotides are TGCGCCAGCAGCTTGGATGAGGGAGGGTATGGCTACACCTTC. Protein product: CASSLDEGGYGYTF.

The CDR3, as DNA: TGTGCCAGCAGTTTTCAGGGGGACGCCTATAATTCACCCCTCCACTTT. It yields the protein CASSFQGDAYNSPLHF. The chain is built from TRBV28 and TRBJ1-6; the match to TRBD1 covers 7 bases. Trimming removed 3 bases from V and 2 bases from J; junction bases left unmatched: 4. CDR1 MDHEN and CDR2 SYDVKM come from the germline V gene. The CDR3 runs to 16 residues.

The gene calls are TRBV5-1 and TRBJ1-1; D perhaps matches TRBD1 (5 bases). This CDR3 region has 16 residues. The V end lost 4 bases, the J end lost 1 base, and 17 bases lay between the germline ends. Germline V gene sequence: CDR1 SGHRS, CDR2 YFSETQ. This CDR3 is CASSPEAGLKNTEAFF. The CDR3 nucleotides read TGCGCCAGCAGCCCGGAGGCGGGACTAAAGAACACTGAAGCTTTCTTT.

The chain combines TRBV21-1 with TRBJ1-6; the D call of TRBD1 is as the table states it, not checked on the DNA. TRBV21-1 represents a pseudogene. CDR3 length: 15 amino acids. As DNA, the CDR3 is TGTGCCAGCAGCAAAGGGGACAGGTGCAATTCACCCCTCCACTTT. It encodes CASSKGDRCNSPLHF.

This rearrangement joins TRBV2 to TRBJ1-2; tentatively, D is TRBD1 (5 bases). The V gene's germline CDR1 is SNHLY and CDR2 FYNNEI. The ends were cut back, 9 bases at V and 3 bases at J, with 5 bases in the middle. The CDR3 loop spans 10 amino acids. The DNA of the CDR3 is TGTGCCAGGACAGACTATGGCTACACCTTC. This translates into CARTDYGYTF.

The J gene is TRBJ2-7, the V gene TRBV5-1; TRBD2 matches 11 bases. Trimming took 0 bases from V and 1 from J; bases not matched to a gene: 6. This CDR3 has 17 amino acids. Germline V gene data show CDR1 as SGHRS and CDR2 as YFSETQ. The CDR3 sequence: CASSLAKSSGGSYEQYF. In nucleotides, the CDR3 is TGCGCCAGCAGCTTGGCCAAATCTAGCGGGGGGTCCTACGAGCAGTACTTC.

The CDR3 nucleotides read TGTGCCGGATCAACAGGGACTGGGGCCAACGTCCTGACTTTC. It codes for CAGSTGTGANVLTF. The rearrangement uses TRBV6-1 and TRBJ2-6; tentatively, D is TRBD1 (6 bases). The length of the CDR3 is 14 residues. Germline V gives CDR1 MNHNS, CDR2 SASEGT. Trimming shortened V by 11 bases and J by 2 bases, and 13 bases separated the two germline ends.

The rearrangement joins TRBV4-2 to TRBJ1-2; 7 bases are shared with TRBD1. V lost 5 bases to trimming and J lost 4 bases; unmatched junction nucleotides: 10. Germline-derived CDR1 and CDR2 are LGHNA and YNFKEQ. The CDR3 has 15 residues. The DNA for the CDR3 is TGTGCCAGCAGCGGACAGGACCCAACGACCTATGGCTACACCTTC. Translating it yields CASSGQDPTTYGYTF.

The rearrangement joins TRBV7-9 to TRBJ2-1; possible D gene TRBD2, 6 bases. V lost 5 bases to trimming and J lost 8 bases, with 13 bases between them. This CDR3 has 13 residues. In germline, CDR1 is SEHNR, CDR2 FQNEAQ (reference sequence). CDR3 residues: CASSAGGLDEQFF. For the CDR3, the DNA is TGTGCCAGCAGCGCCGGGGGACTCGATGAGCAGTTCTTC.

A single count supports this clone. The rearrangement joins TRBV11-3 to TRBJ1-3, with D perhaps TRBD1 (5 bases). CDR1 and CDR2 from the germline V gene are SGHNT and YENEEA. Trimming took off 2 bases at V and 4 bases at J, with 12 bases between the two ends. The CDR3 has 15 amino acids. For the CDR3, the DNA is TGTGCCAGCAGCTTAACGGGGGGAGGAGGAAACACCATATATTTT. Translating gives CASSLTGGGGNTIYF.

The chain employs TRBV11-2 and TRBJ2-2, with TRBD2 matching 7 bases. This CDR3 is 19 amino acids long. Unmatched junction bases numbered 15, after V lost 4 bases and J lost 1 base. The V gene's germline CDR1 is SGHAT and CDR2 FQNNGV. CDR3 bases: TGTGCCAGCAGCTCAATTAGAATCTTGCGGGAGAAGAACACCGGGGAGCTGTTTTTT. It codes for CASSSIRILREKNTGELFF.

The CDR3 loop is CASPGLRDTEAFF. In DNA form, the CDR3 reads TGTGCCAGCCCGGGACTAAGGGACACTGAAGCTTTCTTT. V gene TRBV5-5 combines with J gene TRBJ1-1, with TRBD1 as a possible D gene (5 bases). Germline V lookup: CDR1 SGHKS, CDR2 YYEKEE (reference sequence). CDR3 length: 13 amino acids. The V gene lost 7 bases and the J gene lost 3 bases, with 13 bases spanning the gap.

The chain uses TRBV6-5 and TRBJ2-1; 9 bases fit TRBD2. The germline gives CDR1 MNHEY, CDR2 SVGAGI. Trimming removed 1 base from V and 5 bases from J; junction bases left unmatched: 6. The CDR3 extends over 16 amino acids. The CDR3 loop reads CASSYFAGGPHNEQFF. For the CDR3, the DNA is TGTGCCAGCAGTTACTTTGCGGGAGGGCCCCACAATGAGCAGTTCTTC.

The gene calls are TRBV7-9 and TRBJ1-4, with TRBD1 as a possible D gene (5 bases). The CDR3 has 12 residues. Germline V gives CDR1 SEHNR, CDR2 FQNEAQ (reference sequence). V lost 5 bases and J lost 8, with 9 bases in between. The CDR3 is CASSPGEEKLFF. The CDR3 bases are TGTGCCAGCAGCCCGGGGGAAGAAAAACTGTTTTTT.